What follows is one T cell receptor (beta chain) and its context. Its antigen remains unknown. With V trimmed by 2 bases and J by 7 bases, 3 bases remained unmatched. From germline, CDR1 is WSHSY and CDR2 SAAADI. The CDR3 consists of 13 residues. The data are from a study of graft-versus-host responses after intestinal transplantation. As for the study in general: Recipients had transplants, and these were multivisceral, liver-intestinal, or isolated intestinal. Anti-thymocyte globulin was used for induction in all recipients, who then took tacrolimus and steroids for approximately 3 years.

Study-wide points: In recipient marrow, GvH clones were found, and some appeared first in ileum or blood. Allografts of patients with graft-donor T cell macrochimerism showed high graft-versus-host to host-versus-graft clone ratios.

Sequencing was performed with immunoSEQ multiplex PCR; in TCRdb, only in-frame clones are kept and a portion is missing. The table records over 85,000 clones, 93% of them present only once. The sequence came from a human donor who received an intestinal transplant. The rearrangement uses TRBV10-2 and TRBJ1-2, with TRBD1 identical over 8 bases. Source: unstimulated CD8+ T cells sorted from spleen or lymph node cells, taken before intestinal transplant. This chain's CDR3 is CASSEDRGFGYTF. CDR3 bases: TGCGCCAGCAGTGAGGACAGGGGCTTTGGCTACACCTTC.